The present T cell receptor (beta chain) was sequenced within a study of T cell changes during pregnancy in multiple sclerosis (dated by TCRdb to between 2019 and 2020). For the study in its entirety: The study looked at changes in the T cell repertoire across pregnancy in women with multiple sclerosis.

The library was generated by the immunoSEQ multiplex PCR assay. Here the immuneACCESS table is served through TCRdb, limited to in-frame sequences with V and J called. Missing clones are a known gap in these copies; in checked studies unresolved V genes cover under half, and the rest lacks a known reason. This sample is represented by 50,000 to 70,000 clones; roughly nine tenths of them were singletons. The ten largest clones take up roughly 1.3% of the sample. The CDR3 starts with the cysteine, ends with the phenylalanine, and has 15 residues. The kept DNA is CDR3 alone, 45 bases in frame from the first base. V is pruned by 6 bases and J by 0 bases, leaving 3 bases of the junction without a gene match. Per the germline V gene, MGHDK is the CDR1 and SYGVNS is the CDR2. In this sample, this clone turned up once. What this receptor recognizes is not known. Base qualities are not provided; no much larger clone lies one nucleotide away.

Recombination connected TRBV25-1 to TRBJ1-4; 8 nucleotides in the junction match TRBD1. The sequence came from a female donor in good health, enrolled as a control in a pregnancy study. This specimen was peripheral blood, taken after pregnancy. The CDR3 in this case is CASRLQGATNEKLFF. The DNA reads TGTGCCAGCAGACTACAGGGGGCAACTAATGAAAAACTGTTTTTT.